These 11 T cell receptor beta chains were all obtained from the same sample, sequenced in a study of T cells in Graves' hyperthyroidism and ophthalmopathy. The CDR3 regions of TCR beta were amplified from RNA transcripts. The primer set for the first-round RT-PCR of the TCR CDR3 was HTBI. TCRdb fed the multiplex PCR reads into MiXCR, producing one record per CDR3 protein. This table has approximately 320,000 distinct CDR3 sequences, 16% appearing once. The specimen was blood. The receptors here all came from a man aged 30 to 45 with Graves' hyperthyroidism.

Many counts were recorded for this clonotype. The rearrangement uses TRBV5-1 and TRBJ2-5, with D perhaps TRBD2 (7 bases). V was clipped by 8 bases and J by 4 bases, with 21 bases between them. The germline V gene has CDR1 SGHRS and CDR2 YFSETQ. The CDR3 runs 15 residues. DNA for the CDR3: TGCGCCAGTCGAACCGGGACAAGGGGGGGAGAGACCCAGTACTTC. Translating it yields CASRTGTRGGETQYF. Full variable domain (missing parts from reference TRBV5-1 and TRBJ2-5): KAGVTQTPRYLIKTRGQQVTLSCSPISGHRSVSWYQQTPGQGLQFLFEYFSETQRNKGNFPGRFSGRQFSNSRSEMNVSTLELGDSALYLCASRTGTRGGETQYFGPGTRLLVL.

The chain is built from TRBV11-2 and TRBJ1-1; D is ambiguous. Germline V gene sequence: CDR1 SGHAT, CDR2 FQNNGV. The CDR3 extends over 16 amino acids. V was shortened by 4 bases and J by 1 base, with 16 bases between the two germline ends. Here the CDR3 DNA reads TGTGCCAGCAGCTCGCCTAGAAGACATAGGAACACTGAAGCTTTCTTT. Amino acids: CASSSPRRHRNTEAFF.

This clonotype was recorded at least ten times. J is TRBJ1-5 and V is TRBV2, with a tentative D call TRBD1 (5 bases). Germline V lookup: CDR1 SNHLY, CDR2 FYNNEI. This CDR3 is built from 13 residues. V was trimmed by 8 bases and J by 2 bases, leaving 10 bases between them. CDR3 region: CASETDRNQPQHF. In DNA form, the CDR3 reads TGTGCCAGCGAGACAGATCGCAATCAGCCCCAGCATTTT.

The CDR3, as DNA: TGTGCCAGCAGCTTAGAGTTCTCGGTAAGCTACGAGCAGTACTTC. Residues: CASSLEFSVSYEQYF. The chain is built from TRBV11-2 and TRBJ2-7; D gene ambiguous. The germline gives CDR1 SGHAT, CDR2 FQNNGV. V lost 0 bases and J lost 3, with 12 bases in between. CDR3 length: 15 residues.

V is TRBV6-1 and J is TRBJ2-2; D is possibly TRBD1 or TRBD2 (5 bases each). With 7 bases removed from V and 6 bases from J, the gap between germline ends came to 15 bases. Germline V gene data show CDR1 as MNHNS and CDR2 as SASEGT. The CDR3 contains 14 residues. The CDR3 is CASNRGGSAGELFF. The DNA for the CDR3 is TGTGCCAGCAATCGGGGCGGGTCGGCCGGGGAGCTGTTTTTT.

The genes are TRBV20-1 and TRBJ2-3; 7 nucleotides align to TRBD2. Germline CDR1 reads DFQATT; CDR2 reads SNEGSKA (reference sequence). V was pared by 5 bases and J by 7 bases, with 9 bases of the junction left unmatched. The CDR3 length is 13 residues. This CDR3 is CSAPSGTGNTQYF. CDR3 DNA sequence: TGCAGTGCTCCAAGCGGGACCGGGAATACGCAGTATTTT.

The chain couples TRBV5-5 to TRBJ2-1; D is ambiguous. The ends were cut back, 0 bases at V and 4 bases at J, with 14 bases in the middle. CDR1 is SGHKS and CDR2 is YYEKEE in the germline V gene (reference sequence). CDR3 length: 16 residues. The CDR3 reads CASSLATNSQYNEQFF. CDR3 coding DNA: TGTGCCAGCAGCTTGGCGACAAATTCCCAATACAATGAGCAGTTCTTC.

The chain recombines TRBV18 with TRBJ2-3, with TRBD2 matching over 11 bases. J was trimmed by 6 bases and V by 3 bases; bases with no gene match: 20. The CDR3 spans 20 residues. The germline V gene encodes CDR1 KGHSH and CDR2 LQKENI. In DNA form, the CDR3 reads TGTGCCAGCTCACCGACCCCCGTAGCGGGAGGGCCGAGGTCGTTTGATACGCAGTATTTT. Its translation: CASSPTPVAGGPRSFDTQYF.

This clonotype was recorded at least ten times. The gene calls are TRBV2 and TRBJ1-2; 8 bases agree with TRBD1. The CDR3 has 15 amino acids. The germline CDR1 and CDR2 sequences are SNHLY and FYNNEI. Trimming took 5 bases from V and 4 from J; bases not matched to a gene: 9. The CDR3 DNA sequence: TGTGCCAGCAGTAACGGACAGGGCAGGATCTATGGCTACACCTTC. This codes for CASSNGQGRIYGYTF.

The chain uses TRBV5-6 and TRBJ2-3; 7 bases are shared with TRBD2. Per the germline V gene, CDR1 is SGHDT and CDR2 is YYEEEE. With V trimmed by 7 bases and J by 1 base, 9 bases remained unmatched. The CDR3 has 15 residues. Here the CDR3 reads CASSHSGGGTDTQYF. In DNA, the CDR3 is TGTGCCAGCTCCCACTCTGGGGGGGGCACAGATACGCAGTATTTT.

There are a few counts of this clonotype. V is TRBV5-1 and J is TRBJ2-2, with D perhaps matching TRBD2 (6 bases). Trimming took off 2 bases at V and 4 bases at J, with 9 bases between the two ends. Germline V gene lookup returns CDR1 SGHRS and CDR2 YFSETQ. The CDR3 contains 14 residues. CDR3 in DNA: TGCGCCAGCAGCTTAGTCGGGGGCACCGGGGAGCTGTTTTTT. This gives the protein CASSLVGGTGELFF.